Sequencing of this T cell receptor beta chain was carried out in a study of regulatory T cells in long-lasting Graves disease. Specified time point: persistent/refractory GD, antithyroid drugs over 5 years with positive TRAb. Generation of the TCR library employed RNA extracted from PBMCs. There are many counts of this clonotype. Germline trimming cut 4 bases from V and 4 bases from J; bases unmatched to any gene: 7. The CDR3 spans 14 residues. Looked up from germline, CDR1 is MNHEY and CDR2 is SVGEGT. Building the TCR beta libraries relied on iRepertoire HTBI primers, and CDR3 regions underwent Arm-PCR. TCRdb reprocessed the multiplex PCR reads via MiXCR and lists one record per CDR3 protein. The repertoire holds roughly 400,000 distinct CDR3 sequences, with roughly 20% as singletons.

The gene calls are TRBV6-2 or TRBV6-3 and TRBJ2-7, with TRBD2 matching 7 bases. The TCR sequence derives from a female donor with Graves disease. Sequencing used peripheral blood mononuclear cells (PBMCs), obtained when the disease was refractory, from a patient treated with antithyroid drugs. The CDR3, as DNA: TGTGCCAGCAGTTGGATCGGGGGGAGGTACGAGCAGTACTTC. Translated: CASSWIGGRYEQYF.